This T cell receptor (beta chain) was captured in a study of T cells in Graves' hyperthyroidism and ophthalmopathy. This clonotype has just a few counts. Trimming took off 4 bases at V and 2 bases at J, with 4 bases between the two ends. Germline CDR1 and CDR2: KGHDR and SFDVKD. CDR3 size: 12 residues. TCR beta CDR3 regions were amplified from RNA transcripts. In the first-round RT-PCR of the TCR CDR3, the HTBI primer set was used. MiXCR was run by TCRdb on the multiplex PCR reads, yielding one entry per CDR3 protein. The sample carries approximately 400,000 distinct CDR3 sequences, 15% to 18% recorded once.

The specimen was blood. The chain uses TRBV24-1 and TRBJ1-2, with D uncertain. This TCR was recovered from a young woman with Graves' hyperthyroidism. In DNA form, the CDR3 reads TGTGCCACCAGTGAAGAGAACTATGGCTACACCTTC. This encodes CATSEENYGYTF.